What follows are 21 T cell receptor beta chains derived from one specimen sequenced in a study of naive and memory T cell subsets. General observations from the study: Naive repertoires, especially CD8, held a few larger clonotypes, possibly memory cells re-expressing CD45RA.

An equimolar mix of two oligonucleotides served as the beta constant-region primer for TRBC1 and TRBC2. The ligated cDNA underwent four PCR rounds using SP2 and nested alpha and beta constant-region primers. One entry per CDR3 protein results from TCRdb running MiXCR on the UMI-ligation and nested PCR reads. The data show 140,000 to 150,000 distinct CDR3 sequences, with roughly 22% seen just once and 0.09% to 0.13% held by the top ten. Antigens of these TCRs are unknown. The material sequenced was naive CD4+ T cells from blood. Source of these receptors: a human donor in good health.

This clonotype has a count of ten or more. The V gene is TRBV27, the J gene TRBJ2-7; D is uncertain. Germline V gene lookup returns CDR1 MNHEY and CDR2 SMNVEV (reference sequence). V lost 4 bases, J lost 0 bases, and 13 bases lay in between. This CDR3 region has 15 residues. This chain's CDR3 is CASSSWERSSYEQYF. In nucleotides, the CDR3 is TGTGCCAGCAGTTCGTGGGAAAGGAGCTCCTACGAGCAGTACTTC.

This chain connects TRBV10-1 to TRBJ2-1; TRBD2 matches 8 bases. V gave up 3 bases and J gave up 9 bases; unmatched junction bases: 7. CDR3 length equals 14 residues. Per germline, CDR1 WNHNN and CDR2 SYGVQD (reference sequence). The CDR3 DNA is TGCGCCAGCAGTGAATTAGCGGGAATGGCTGAGCAGTTCTTC. This encodes CASSELAGMAEQFF.

This clonotype occurred a few times. The rearrangement joins TRBV20-1 to TRBJ2-2, with D tentatively TRBD2 (6 bases). V lost 6 bases and J lost 0, with 11 bases in between. Germline CDR1 and CDR2: DFQATT and SNEGSKA (reference sequence). This CDR3 spans 14 amino acids. The CDR3 DNA is TGCAGTGCCGTGGGGGGTTCGAACACCGGGGAGCTGTTTTTT. It is translated as CSAVGGSNTGELFF.

V gene TRBV2 combines with J gene TRBJ1-1; D is ambiguous. Looked up from germline, CDR1 is SNHLY and CDR2 is FYNNEI. Deletions cut 7 bases from V and 1 base from J, with 10 bases between. The CDR3 spans 13 residues. The CDR3 sequence is CASNDPTNTEAFF. In DNA form, the CDR3 reads TGTGCCAGCAATGATCCCACGAACACTGAAGCTTTCTTT.

This clonotype was seen a handful of times. This sequence joins TRBV11-2 and TRBJ2-7; D gene unclear. V was cut by 5 bases and J by 0 bases, with 11 bases left in between. This CDR3 region has 14 residues. Germline CDR1 SGHAT, CDR2 FQNNGV. In DNA, the CDR3 is TGTGCCAGCAGCCGAGGACGGAGCTCCTACGAGCAGTACTTC. Translation: CASSRGRSSYEQYF.

The chain uses TRBV9 and TRBJ2-1, with D perhaps assigned TRBD1 or TRBD2 (7 bases each). The CDR3 spans 14 residues. Per the germline V gene, CDR1 is SGDLS and CDR2 is YYNGEE. Deletions cut 6 bases from V and 7 bases from J, with 17 bases between. CDR3: CASNEGGGLNEQFF. In DNA, the CDR3 is TGTGCCAGCAACGAGGGAGGGGGCCTAAATGAGCAGTTCTTC.

This clonotype was counted only a few times. This chain uses TRBV28 with TRBJ2-2; the D call may be TRBD1 or TRBD2 (5 bases each). The V gene's germline CDR1 is MDHEN and CDR2 SYDVKM. CDR3 length: 13 residues. The ends were cut back, 7 bases at V and 7 bases at J, with 13 bases in the middle. The CDR3, as DNA: TGTGCCAGCACTTTGGGGGTTGGCGGGGAGCTGTTTTTT. Translation gives CASTLGVGGELFF.

This clonotype was picked up many times. The chain recombines TRBV4-3 with TRBJ2-2, with D hard to call. CDR3 length: 12 residues. V was clipped by 4 bases and J by 8 bases, with 8 bases between them. Per the germline V gene, CDR1 is LGHNA and CDR2 is YSLEER. Here the CDR3 reads CASSRRRGELFF. Here the CDR3 DNA reads TGCGCCAGCAGCCGACGAAGGGGGGAGCTGTTTTTT.

In its sample, this clonotype was seen a few times. The V and J genes are TRBV28 and TRBJ2-5, with a possible D match to TRBD2 (5 bases). The ends were cut back, 3 bases at V and 5 bases at J, with 22 bases in the middle. Germline V gene lookup returns CDR1 MDHEN and CDR2 SYDVKM. The CDR3 sequence is 17 residues long. The CDR3 bases are TGTGCCAGCAGTTTCCTCCGGTTGGGAGATTTGCGGGAGACCCAGTACTTC. It codes for CASSFLRLGDLRETQYF.

This clonotype was observed a handful of times. The chain is built from TRBV7-9 and TRBJ1-1, with 8 bases matching TRBD1. The CDR3 is 15 amino acids. Germline-derived CDR1 and CDR2 are SEHNR and FQNEAQ (reference sequence). Trimming at V came to 2 bases and at J to 5 bases, leaving 7 bases not matched to a gene. As DNA, the CDR3 is TGTGCCAGCAGCTTATTTGGACAGGGAGAGACTGAAGCTTTCTTT. This codes for CASSLFGQGETEAFF.

This clonotype was observed a few times. The chain combines TRBV12-3 or TRBV12-4 with TRBJ2-2, with D unclear. Trimming shortened V by 3 bases and J by 1 base, and 9 bases separated the two germline ends. The CDR3 runs to 15 residues. The CDR3 DNA follows: TGTGCCAGCAGTTTCGGTCAGAAGAACACCGGGGAGCTGTTTTTT. Translation gives CASSFGQKNTGELFF.

The chain employs TRBV7-2 and TRBJ2-1; D possibly corresponds to TRBD1 (6 bases). The CDR3 runs to 16 residues. CDR1 and CDR2 from the germline V gene are SGHTA and FQGNSA. With 2 bases removed from V and 1 base from J, the gap between germline ends came to 12 bases. As DNA, the CDR3 is TGTGCCAGCAGCTTACATTCAGGGGTGTCCTACAATGAGCAGTTCTTC. It yields the protein CASSLHSGVSYNEQFF.

The V and J genes are TRBV5-6 and TRBJ2-7; either TRBD1 or TRBD2 may fit D (5 bases each). The CDR3 contains 15 residues. In germline, CDR1 is SGHDT, CDR2 YYEEEE. V lost 0 bases and J lost 8, with 18 bases in between. CDR3 sequence: CASSLDRPPRGQQYF. CDR3 DNA: TGTGCCAGCAGCTTGGATAGACCCCCGAGGGGACAGCAGTACTTC.

The chain links TRBV5-1 to TRBJ2-2; D uncertain. The length of the CDR3 is 15 residues. V lost 0 bases and J lost 0, with 6 bases in between. The V gene's germline CDR1 is SGHRS and CDR2 YFSETQ. As DNA, the CDR3 is TGCGCCAGCAGCTTGGAAGTAGCGAACACCGGGGAGCTGTTTTTT. It translates to CASSLEVANTGELFF.

The chain employs TRBV6-5 and TRBJ2-2, with 7 bases matching TRBD2. Per the germline V gene, CDR1 is MNHEY and CDR2 is SVGAGI. The CDR3 runs to 17 residues. V shed 0 bases and J 5 bases; nucleotides not matched to a gene: 9. The CDR3 protein is CASSYSIMGGSTGELFF. DNA for the CDR3: TGTGCCAGCAGTTACTCGATAATGGGGGGGAGTACCGGGGAGCTGTTTTTT.

The rearrangement uses TRBV28 and TRBJ2-7, with 8 bases that match TRBD1. Germline CDR1 reads MDHEN; CDR2 reads SYDVKM. The CDR3 spans 13 residues. The V and J ends lost 6 bases and 5 bases, in that order; junction bases with no gene match: 6. The CDR3 region is CASRPGGGDEQYF. The CDR3 region has the DNA TGTGCCAGCAGGCCAGGGGGCGGCGACGAGCAGTACTTC.

The J gene is TRBJ1-5, the V gene TRBV2, with a weak D call TRBD1 (5 bases). Trimming cost V 1 base and J 4 bases, with 8 bases left between them. This CDR3 is built from 14 residues. Germline loops: CDR1 SNHLY, CDR2 FYNNEI. CDR3 region: CASSEGTLNQPQHF. DNA of the CDR3: TGTGCCAGCAGTGAAGGGACACTGAATCAGCCCCAGCATTTT.

This clonotype has a handful of counts. The chain employs TRBV12-3 or TRBV12-4 and TRBJ2-1; D not resolved. Trimming pared 7 bases from V and 7 bases from J, leaving 14 bases between. The CDR3 length is 13 residues. Here the CDR3 DNA reads TGTGCCAGCAACCTGGACGGTTGGAATGAGCAGTTCTTC. This gives the protein CASNLDGWNEQFF.

This clonotype was detected only a few times. This chain uses TRBV20-1 with TRBJ1-5; D is unresolved. Germline V CDR1 and CDR2: DFQATT, SNEGSKA (reference sequence). Trimming cost V 6 bases and J 3 bases, with 12 bases left between them. This CDR3 comprises 13 residues. As DNA, the CDR3 is TGCAGTGCCGTTAACGGGGTCAATCAGCCCCAGCATTTT. Amino acid sequence: CSAVNGVNQPQHF.

About this clonotype: One base away lies a much larger clone, so this may be a sequencing read error. The chain has TRBV6-6 and TRBJ2-3, with D uncertain. The CDR3 sequence is 15 residues long. Looked up from germline, CDR1 is MNHNY and CDR2 is SVGAGI (reference sequence). CDR3 in amino acids: CASSYGVRSTDTRYF. Written as DNA, the CDR3 is TGTGCCAGCAGTTACGGGGTTCGGAGCACAGATACGCGGTATTTT.

This clonotype was seen many times. The chain couples TRBV28 to TRBJ2-7; D might be TRBD2 (6 bases). The V end lost 5 bases, the J end lost 9 bases, and 20 bases lay between the germline ends. Looked up from germline, CDR1 is MDHEN and CDR2 is SYDVKM. The CDR3 spans 14 residues. CDR3 nucleotide sequence: TGTGCCAGCAGTGACCCGGGGAGGAATTCTGTGCAGTACTTC. This translates into CASSDPGRNSVQYF. Full variable domain (outside the CDR3, taken from reference TRBV28 and TRBJ2-7): DVKVTQSSRYLVKRTGEKVFLECVQDMDHENMFWYRQDPGLGLRLIYFSYDVKMKEKGDIPEGYSVSREKKERFSLILESASTNQTSMYLCASSDPGRNSVQYFGPGTRLTVT.